This TCR beta chain was sequenced during a study of tumor-infiltrating lymphocytes in primary liver carcinoma. Overall study context: All patients had surgically resected primary liver carcinoma.

Out of unsorted whole blood came the blood RNA, and germline DNA was extracted as well. Broader study findings: When set against blood, tumors had a significantly higher top-250-clone fraction (p = 0.039).

Making TCR beta cDNA involved roughly 500 ng total RNA and a constant-region primer. Three-round nested multiplex PCR performed with slightly modified ARM-PCR produced the TCR beta libraries. Each of the first two PCR rounds ran roughly 10 cycles with TRBV1-TRBV30 forward and C-beta reverse primers. MiXCR, applied by TCRdb to the multiplex PCR reads, yields one record per CDR3 protein. In the table there are fewer than 400,000 distinct CDR3 sequences, about 62% of which are singletons. This clonotype was counted at least ten times. The antigen remains undetermined. V was cut by 0 bases and J by 4 bases, with 9 bases left in between. Germline loops: CDR1 LGHNA, CDR2 YSLEER. This CDR3 contains 15 residues.

The receptor was derived from a middle-aged man with primary liver carcinoma and hepatitis B virus infection. Sequenced input: peripheral blood. The J gene is TRBJ2-2, the V gene TRBV4-3; maybe TRBD1 (6 bases). For the CDR3, the DNA is TGCGCCAGCAGCCAAGAACAGGGAATCACCGGGGAGCTGTTTTTT. Amino acid sequence: CASSQEQGITGELFF.